This TCR beta chain was captured in a study of T cell clonotyping in hematopoietic cell transplantation. V gave up 10 bases and J gave up 2 bases; unmatched junction bases: 3. The CDR3 has 13 amino acids. Germline V gene lookup returns CDR1 MNHEY and CDR2 SVGAGI. Samples: about 28 days before transplant, then days 30, 100 and 180 after. Study results and caveats: Pathologically expanded recipient clonotypes increased progressively from day 30 to day 180 as diversity fell. No sorting was done, leaving CD4 and CD8 contributions mixed.

TCRdb's table, derived via immunoSEQ multiplex PCR, lists solely in-frame clones and lacks some. The sample includes around 9,600 clones, almost 80% seen only once; the top ten take around 50%. Of note for this clone: Its antigen is as yet unknown.

The source is a female patient aged 50-60 years who had an allogeneic stem cell transplant from a related donor, so the T cells may come from the graft donor. Some clones in this sample may be carry-over from other donors' samples. This chain uses TRBV6-5 with TRBJ2-3; TRBD2 matches at 10 bases. The sample consisted of peripheral blood mononuclear cells, taken 180 days after allogeneic stem cell transplant. This chain's CDR3 is CAISGGPTDTQYF. DNA for the CDR3: TGTGCCATTAGCGGGGGGCCCACAGATACGCAGTATTTT.